The present T cell receptor (beta chain) was sequenced within a study of blood T cell repertoires in COVID-19. Study-wide background: Whether acute or convalescent, the COVID-19 samples came from the United States, Italy and Spain.

Data came from immunoSEQ multiplex PCR; TCRdb stores just in-frame clones and leaves some out. The data show tens of thousands of clones, with roughly four fifths seen just once and 4.5% held by the top ten. With 0 bases clipped from V and 4 bases from J, the junction kept 8 bases outside the gene matches. This CDR3 region has 16 residues. Germline V gene data show CDR1 as MGHRA and CDR2 as YSYEKL. The rearrangement uses TRBV4-1 and TRBJ1-2, with TRBD1 matching over 7 bases. This receptor was obtained from a woman in her sixties or seventies with acute or convalescent COVID-19. The sample consisted of peripheral blood. The DNA for the CDR3 is TGCGCCAGCAGCCAAGAATTTAACAGGGGTTTCTATGGCTACACCTTC. Its translation is CASSQEFNRGFYGYTF.